These T cell receptor beta chains were read from a single sample in a study of T cells in Graves' hyperthyroidism and ophthalmopathy. MiXCR, run by TCRdb on the multiplex PCR reads, gives a single entry per CDR3 protein. This table holds around 600,000 distinct CDR3 sequences, over 12% found once. The sequencing sample was made of blood. The receptors originated from a woman between 18 and 29 years old with Graves' ophthalmopathy. The CDR3 runs from the conserved cysteine through the conserved F or W. A D gene is named only where the DNA matches it firmly. Not every row has a clone size; where given, it reads once, few, many or a size class.

cdr3_aa	cdr3_nt	d_call	clone_size	j_call	v_call
CASSLRPPHNYGYTF	TGTGCCAGCAGTTTACGCCCCCCCCACAACTATGGCTACACCTTC	NA	many	TRBJ1-2	TRBV12-3/TRBV12-4
CASSPRRGQNIQYF	TGTGCCAGCAGCCCGAGAAGGGGTCAAAACATTCAGTACTTC	NA	many	TRBJ2-4	TRBV7-3
CASSPKRTGNSPLHF	TGTGCCAGCAGCCCGAAACGAACGGGTAATTCACCCCTCCACTTT	NA	few	TRBJ1-6	TRBV7-8
CASSAPGTSGLSGANVLTF	TGTGCCAGCAGCGCACCTGGGACTAGCGGACTCTCTGGGGCCAACGTCCTGACTTTC	TRBD2	once	TRBJ2-6	TRBV9
CASSFSFRANGYTF	TGTGCCAGCAGTTTCTCTTTCCGCGCAAATGGCTACACCTTC	NA	many	TRBJ1-2	TRBV28
CASTPSGTDTQYF	TGTGCCAGCACCCCTTCTGGCACAGATACGCAGTATTTT	NA	few	TRBJ2-3	TRBV27
CASSFLARTGNTEAFF	TGTGCCAGCAGTTTCCTCGCCCGGACGGGGAACACTGAAGCTTTCTTT	NA	many	TRBJ1-1	TRBV27
CASSQVIAGFGWEQFF	TGTGCCAGCAGCCAAGTAATAGCGGGATTTGGGTGGGAGCAGTTCTTC	TRBD2	many	TRBJ2-1	TRBV3-1
CASSLSDRGTLEAFF	TGTGCCAGCAGTTTAAGTGACAGGGGGACCCTTGAAGCTTTCTTT	TRBD1	NA	TRBJ1-1	TRBV28
CASTPWGANYGYTF	TGTGCCAGCACCCCTTGGGGGGCAAACTATGGCTACACCTTC	NA	many	TRBJ1-2	TRBV12-3/TRBV12-4
CASSYGVGTLNQPQHF	TGTGCCAGCAGTTACGGGGTCGGGACACTTAATCAGCCCCAGCATTTT	NA	few	TRBJ1-5	TRBV6-5
CASSQSTAGTQYF	TGCGCCAGCAGTCAATCAACCGCAGGGACCCAGTACTTC	NA	NA	TRBJ2-5	TRBV7-2
CVSSSRQGNQPQHF	TGTGTCAGCAGCAGTAGACAGGGCAATCAGCCCCAGCATTTT	NA	NA	TRBJ1-5	TRBV28
CASSDSRLGAVNYGYTF	TGTGCCAGCAGTGACAGTCGCCTGGGGGCGGTAAACTATGGCTACACCTTC	NA	many	TRBJ1-2	TRBV6-1
CASSNRGREAFF	TGTGCCAGCAGCAACAGGGGCAGGGAAGCTTTCTTT	TRBD1	many	TRBJ1-1	TRBV5-5
CASSEGGAREKLFF	TGTGCCAGCAGTGAAGGGGGCGCGAGGGAAAAACTGTTTTTT	NA	NA	TRBJ1-4	TRBV2
CASSFVGPNEQFF	TGTGCCAGCAGTTTCGTGGGTCCCAATGAGCAGTTCTTC	NA	many	TRBJ2-1	TRBV12-3/TRBV12-4
CASNRDRGTGELFF	TGTGCCAGCAATCGGGACAGGGGGACCGGGGAGCTGTTTTTT	TRBD1	NA	TRBJ2-2	TRBV9
CASSSPVAGTGYLVQYF	TGTGCCAGCAGTTCACCTGTGGCCGGGACAGGGTATCTCGTGCAGTACTTC	TRBD1	many	TRBJ2-7	TRBV28
CASSTGTSGRTGELFF	TGTGCCAGCAGTACCGGGACTAGCGGGAGAACCGGGGAGCTGTTTTTT	TRBD2	many	TRBJ2-2	TRBV6-1
CASSAGTTYSYEQYF	TGCGCCAGCAGCGCCGGGACAACCTACTCCTACGAGCAGTACTTC	NA	many	TRBJ2-7	TRBV5-1
CASRRLTGRRTEAFF	TGTGCCAGCAGGAGATTGACAGGGAGGAGAACTGAAGCTTTCTTT	TRBD1	many	TRBJ1-1	TRBV6-1
CASSLIWNTEAFF	TGTGCCAGCAGCTTAATCTGGAACACTGAAGCTTTCTTT	NA	many	TRBJ1-1	TRBV11-3
CASSPPGTGGVSGYTF	TGTGCCAGCTCACCACCCGGGACAGGGGGAGTCTCTGGCTACACCTTC	TRBD1	few	TRBJ1-2	TRBV18
CASSLETEAFF	TGTGCCAGCAGCTTGGAGACTGAAGCTTTCTTT	NA	few	TRBJ1-1	TRBV5-5
CASSYLRGIRYEQYF	TGTGCCAGCAGTTACCTGAGAGGAATCCGCTACGAGCAGTACTTC	NA	NA	TRBJ2-7	TRBV6-6
CASSQALGGGDYGYTF	TGTGCCAGCAGCCAAGCTCTGGGAGGGGGGGACTATGGCTACACCTTC	NA	many	TRBJ1-2	TRBV4-2
CAWSEGREQFF	TGTGCCTGGAGTGAAGGACGGGAGCAGTTCTTC	NA	few	TRBJ2-1	TRBV30
CASSLAGLAAYEQYF	TGTGCCAGCAGCTTAGCAGGACTAGCGGCTTACGAGCAGTACTTC	TRBD2	NA	TRBJ2-7	TRBV7-2
CASSITGSGYNEQFF	TGTGCCAGTAGTATAACAGGTTCGGGTTATAATGAGCAGTTCTTC	NA	few	TRBJ2-1	TRBV19